Below, one T cell receptor beta chain is given with its context. Its antigen remains unknown. All of the isolated RNA was reverse transcribed, so expressed TCRB transcripts were sequenced. Assay: immunoSEQ multiplex PCR; the TCRdb copy retains only in-frame clones and omits some. This sample yields around 250,000 clones, of which about 20% are seen a single time; 0.028% belongs to the top ten. V dropped 2 bases and J dropped 8 bases, with 13 bases sitting between them. Per the germline V gene, CDR1 is SGHVS and CDR2 is FQNEAQ. The CDR3 spans 15 residues. The sample comes from a study of beta chain features in type 1 diabetes. Study-wide results and caveats: Moderately but significantly shorter TCRB CDR3s were found in Type 1 diabetes patients in all four CD4+ subsets.

The receptor comes from a woman between 40 and 50 years old with type 1 diabetes. The sequenced sample consisted of naive CD4+ T cells from blood. The chain has TRBV7-8 and TRBJ1-6; tentative D call: TRBD1 (6 bases). Here the CDR3 reads CASSLSSQGYSPLHF. CDR3 DNA sequence: TGTGCCAGCAGCTTAAGTAGCCAGGGGTATTCACCCCTCCACTTT. Filled out from reference TRBV7-8 and TRBJ1-6, the complete variable domain reads GAGVSQSPRYKVAKRGQDVALRCDPISGHVSLFWYQQALGQGPEFLTYFQNEAQLDKSGLPSDRFFAERPEGSVSTLKIQRTQQEDSAVYLCASSLSSQGYSPLHFGNGTRLTVT.